Shown below are 26 T cell receptor beta chains from a single sample sequenced in a study of blood T cells in healthy people across ages. Sample-barcoded 5' priming and a J-beta primer mix drove a second PCR of roughly 6 to 12 cycles. TCRdb recomputed calls from the 5' RACE reads with MiXCR, one row per CDR3 protein. The sample carries around 1,000,000 distinct CDR3 sequences, roughly two fifths recorded once. Specimen: blood. These receptors were obtained from a man aged 18 to 29 in good health.

The rearrangement joins TRBV21-1 to TRBJ2-5; TRBD1 reflects the table's D call only, with no check against the DNA. TRBV21-1 is classified as a pseudogene. The CDR3 extends over 17 amino acids. CDR3 in amino acids: CASSKELFPLGQETQYF. The CDR3 region has the DNA TGTGCCAGCAGCAAAGAGTTGTTTCCCCTCGGACAAGAGACCCAGTACTTC.

In its sample, this clonotype was seen a few times. The CDR3 protein is CASSKTGRVNTEAFF. CDR3 DNA sequence: TGTGCCAGCAGCAAGACAGGGCGGGTGAACACTGAAGCTTTCTTT. The chain is built from TRBV7-9 and TRBJ1-1, with 7 bases lining up with TRBD1. The CDR3 extends over 15 amino acids. Unmatched junction bases numbered 6, after V lost 5 bases and J lost 0 bases. The germline CDR1 and CDR2 sequences are SEHNR and FQNEAQ (reference sequence).

This clonotype was seen a handful of times. The chain links TRBV15 to TRBJ1-2; D is perhaps TRBD1 (6 bases). Germline loops: CDR1 LNHNV, CDR2 YYDKDF (reference sequence). The V gene lost 0 bases and the J gene lost 8 bases, with 16 bases spanning the gap. This CDR3 is built from 15 residues. CDR3 sequence reads: CATSREGQTARGYTF. CDR3 coding DNA: TGTGCCACCAGCAGAGAAGGACAGACGGCGAGGGGCTACACCTTC.

V is TRBV20-1 and J is TRBJ2-5; the D call may be TRBD1 or TRBD2 (5 bases each). The J call is doubtful: the DNA matches TRBJ2-7 better. This CDR3 has 12 residues. Looked up from germline, CDR1 is DFQATT and CDR2 is SNEGSKA (reference sequence). The CDR3 bases are TGCAGTGCTAGAAGACAGAGCGGCGAGCAGTACTTC. It encodes CSARRQSGEQYF.

This chain uses TRBV6-5 with TRBJ1-1; tentatively, D is TRBD1 (6 bases). V lost 2 bases to trimming and J lost 0 bases, with 16 bases between them. The CDR3 loop spans 17 amino acids. CDR1 and CDR2 from the germline V gene are MNHEY and SVGAGI. The CDR3 nucleotides read TGTGCCAGCAGTTACGCAGGTAACCGGGACATGAACACTGAAGCTTTCTTT. Its translation: CASSYAGNRDMNTEAFF.

The J gene is TRBJ2-7, the V gene TRBV2, with 9 bases that match TRBD1. V dropped 3 bases and J dropped 0; count of bases not matched to a gene: 3. Germline loops: CDR1 SNHLY, CDR2 FYNNEI. The CDR3 loop spans 15 amino acids. Here the CDR3 reads CASSDRTGASYEQYF. CDR3 bases: TGTGCCAGCAGTGATCGGACAGGGGCCTCCTACGAGCAGTACTTC.

CDR3 DNA sequence: TGCAGCGTTGCTCAGGGGGCGCGGACCTCTGAAGCTTTCTTT. Encoded protein: CSVAQGARTSEAFF. V gene TRBV29-1 combines with J gene TRBJ1-1; 8 bases fit TRBD1. Trimming at V came to 4 bases and at J to 6 bases, leaving 10 bases not matched to a gene. The CDR3 is 14 residues long. Per germline, CDR1 SQVTM and CDR2 ANQGSEA.

The chain links TRBV6-5 to TRBJ2-5; TRBD1 might be the D (6 bases). CDR3 length equals 14 residues. The V end lost 7 bases, the J end lost 5 bases, and 17 bases lay between the germline ends. The germline CDR1 and CDR2 sequences are MNHEY and SVGAGI. This CDR3 reads CASKESGVGETQYF. Here the CDR3 DNA reads TGTGCCAGCAAAGAATCAGGGGTGGGGGAGACCCAGTACTTC.

The chain couples TRBV7-9 to TRBJ1-4, with D unresolved. This CDR3 is built from 14 residues. Germline V lookup: CDR1 SEHNR, CDR2 FQNEAQ (reference sequence). With 6 bases removed from V and 6 bases from J, the gap between germline ends came to 14 bases. The CDR3 DNA follows: TGTGCCAGCAGGCCTGGGTCGGCGGATGAAAAACTGTTTTTT. This gives the protein CASRPGSADEKLFF.

Only a few counts were recorded for this clonotype. The rearrangement links TRBV4-1 to TRBJ1-5; D may be TRBD1 (5 bases). Per germline, CDR1 MGHRA and CDR2 YSYEKL. V dropped 0 bases and J dropped 0 bases, with 18 bases sitting between them. This CDR3 region has 19 residues. The CDR3 here is CASSQEWGDRPYSNQPQHF. The DNA of the CDR3 is TGCGCCAGCAGCCAAGAATGGGGTGACAGACCTTATAGCAATCAGCCCCAGCATTTT.

The chain employs TRBV2 and TRBJ1-1; the D gene is possibly TRBD1 (5 bases). The CDR3 contains 12 residues. CDR1 and CDR2 (germline): SNHLY, FYNNEI. V was cut by 7 bases and J by 7 bases, with 13 bases left in between. CDR3 protein: CASNPGLGEAFF. As DNA, the CDR3 is TGTGCCAGCAACCCGGGACTCGGTGAAGCTTTCTTT.

This clonotype was detected only a few times. This CDR3 reads CASSLVAGGHTGELFF. The DNA of the CDR3 is TGTGCCAGCAGCTTAGTGGCGGGGGGTCACACCGGGGAGCTGTTTTTT. This sequence joins TRBV7-8 and TRBJ2-2, with 8 nucleotides matching TRBD2. The germline V gene encodes CDR1 SGHVS and CDR2 FQNEAQ. V dropped 1 base and J dropped 3; count of bases not matched to a gene: 4. The length of the CDR3 is 16 residues.

This clonotype was seen only a few times. The rearrangement uses TRBV7-2 and TRBJ2-3, with D perhaps TRBD1 (6 bases). Germline V gives CDR1 SGHTA, CDR2 FQGNSA. The CDR3 extends over 19 amino acids. V lost 1 base to trimming and J lost 2 bases, with 22 bases between them. Written as DNA, the CDR3 is TGTGCCAGCAGCTTAGGTGCCGTGGGACAATCCCTTCTCACAGATACGCAGTATTTT. It codes for CASSLGAVGQSLLTDTQYF.

The V gene is TRBV18, the J gene TRBJ1-1; the D gene is possibly TRBD1 (6 bases). Germline CDR1 KGHSH, CDR2 LQKENI. Trimming shortened V by 3 bases and J by 0 bases, and 11 bases separated the two germline ends. This CDR3 is built from 15 residues. The CDR3 here is CASSPTDSMNTEAFF. Here the CDR3 DNA reads TGTGCCAGCTCACCGACGGACAGTATGAACACTGAAGCTTTCTTT.

The chain links TRBV2 to TRBJ2-3; 8 nucleotides align to TRBD1. Germline-derived CDR1 and CDR2 are SNHLY and FYNNEI. The CDR3 spans 14 residues. Losses at the gene ends were 7 bases for V and 1 base for J; bases not matched to a gene: 4. The CDR3 DNA reads TGTGCCAGCATGCCGGGACAGGGCACAGATACGCAGTATTTT. Protein product: CASMPGQGTDTQYF.

About this clonotype: This may be a read error, as it is one base from a much larger clone. This chain uses TRBV6-5 with TRBJ2-5; the D is unclear. Germline loops: CDR1 MNHEY, CDR2 SVGAGI. The V gene lost 5 bases and the J gene lost 11 bases, with 18 bases spanning the gap. The CDR3 length is 13 residues. This CDR3 reads CASSLLRVNEQYF. DNA for the CDR3: TGTGCCAGCAGTCTTTTAAGGGTCAATGAGCAGTACTTC.

Comments on this clonotype: This may come from a read error, since a much larger clone is one base off. V gene TRBV3-1 combines with J gene TRBJ2-3; D remains ambiguous. The CDR3 has 16 amino acids. In germline, CDR1 is LGHDT, CDR2 YNNKEL (reference sequence). Trimming removed 0 bases from V and 6 bases from J, with 16 bases in between. In DNA form, the CDR3 reads TGTGCCAGCAGCCAAGACGATGACCCCAAAATCGATACGCAGTATTTT. This sequence encodes CASSQDDDPKIDTQYF.

The CDR3 loop reads CASSHGPLGGTNEQYF. The CDR3 bases are TGCGCCAGCAGCCACGGCCCCCTTGGCGGGACCAATGAGCAGTACTTC. J is TRBJ2-7 and V is TRBV5-1; tentative D call: TRBD2 (6 bases). Germline loops: CDR1 SGHRS, CDR2 YFSETQ. This CDR3 has 16 amino acids. V shed 4 bases and J shed 7 bases, with 24 bases lying between them.

This chain links TRBV20-1 with TRBJ2-3; 12 nucleotides agree with TRBD2. CDR3 size: 15 residues. The germline V gene encodes CDR1 DFQATT and CDR2 SNEGSKA (reference sequence). With V trimmed by 6 bases and J by 3 bases, 7 bases remained unmatched. CDR3 protein: CSAPSGGAQTDTQYF. CDR3 bases: TGCAGTGCCCCTAGCGGGGGGGCGCAGACAGATACGCAGTATTTT.

V is TRBV7-2 and J is TRBJ2-2; 9 nucleotides line up with TRBD1. Germline lookup yields CDR1 SGHTA and CDR2 FQGNSA. The CDR3 length is 16 residues. J lost 5 bases, V lost 1 base, and 5 bases had no gene match. CDR3: CASSLDRTGVTGELFF. CDR3 in DNA: TGTGCCAGCAGCTTAGATCGGACAGGGGTGACCGGGGAGCTGTTTTTT.

With respect to this clonotype: This may be a read error, as it is one base from a much larger clone. The chain couples TRBV20-1 to TRBJ1-2; 7 nucleotides line up with TRBD1. Germline lookup yields CDR1 DFQATT and CDR2 SNEGSKA (reference sequence). The CDR3 sequence is 12 residues long. V shed 6 bases and J 4 bases; nucleotides not matched to a gene: 5. This CDR3 reads CSAAGGTYGYTF. The DNA of the CDR3 is TGCAGTGCCGCAGGGGGAACCTATGGCTACACCTTC.

This clonotype occurred a few times. The CDR3 region is CASSLGSRTSGANVLTF. Here the CDR3 DNA reads TGTGCCAGCAGTTTGGGGTCTAGAACTTCTGGGGCCAACGTCCTGACTTTC. V gene TRBV28 combines with J gene TRBJ2-6; D call uncertain. The CDR3 covers 17 residues. Trimming pared 3 bases from V and 1 base from J, leaving 13 bases between. The germline V gene has CDR1 MDHEN and CDR2 SYDVKM.

The rearrangement uses TRBV30 and TRBJ2-5, with TRBD2 matching 7 bases. The J segment lost 3 bases and the V segment lost 2 bases, leaving 6 bases of the junction unmatched. The CDR3 sequence is 14 residues long. Germline V lookup: CDR1 GTSNPN, CDR2 SVGIG (reference sequence). CDR3 sequence: CAWSLKRGKETQYF. In DNA, the CDR3 is TGTGCCTGGAGTCTTAAGCGGGGCAAAGAGACCCAGTACTTC.

As to this clonotype: The junction differs from germline at one of its ends, possibly a read error. This chain joins TRBV18 and TRBJ1-1, with D perhaps TRBD1 (5 bases). The germline gives CDR1 KGHSH, CDR2 LQKENI. This CDR3 has 13 amino acids. CDR3 sequence reads: CATSDSMNTEAFF. The CDR3 DNA sequence: TGTGCCACCTCAGACAGCATGAACACTGAAGCTTTCTTT.

This clonotype turned up a few times. The junction differs from germline at one of its ends, possibly a read error. The J gene is TRBJ2-1, the V gene TRBV7-7; no definite D call. Looked up from germline, CDR1 is SSHAT and CDR2 is FNYEAQ (reference sequence). The CDR3 totals 12 residues. This chain's CDR3 is CASSDNDNEQFF. CDR3 bases: TGTGCTAGCAGCGATAACGACAATGAGCAGTTCTTC.

The chain's CDR3 is CSVGGGKDTQYF. CDR3 bases: TGCAGCGTCGGGGGCGGGAAAGATACGCAGTATTTT. The rearrangement joins TRBV29-1 to TRBJ2-3, with D perhaps being TRBD1 or TRBD2 (6 bases each). Trimming pared 6 bases from V and 5 bases from J, leaving 12 bases between. The CDR3 runs 12 residues. Germline CDR1 is SQVTM and CDR2 is ANQGSEA.